Listed below are T cell receptor beta chains from one sample, sequenced in a study of CD8+ T cells in alopecia areata. The assay was immunoSEQ multiplex PCR, and TCRdb's table has in-frame clones only and misses some. This repertoire shows hundreds of thousands of clones, approximately 61% found once; its top ten account for 1.2%. The sequenced sample was CD4+ T cells sorted from blood, obtained at week 0. These receptors came from a human donor with alopecia areata. Both conserved end residues are part of each CDR3. Each record gives: D gene, J gene, clone size, V gene, CDR3 protein, CDR3 DNA. D genes are given only for firm matches. Clone size, where shown, is once, few, many, or a class for clones that have expanded.

d_gene: TRBD1; j_gene: TRBJ2-5; abundance: NA; v_gene: TRBV5-1; CDR3aa: CASSLEFGRGQETQYF; CDR3nt: TGCGCCAGCAGCTTGGAGTTTGGCAGGGGACAGGAGACCCAGTACTTC
d_gene: TRBD1; j_gene: TRBJ1-4; abundance: few; v_gene: TRBV29-1; CDR3aa: CSATGRDEKLFF; CDR3nt: TGCAGCGCGACAGGGAGGGATGAAAAACTGTTTTTT
d_gene: NA; j_gene: TRBJ2-1; abundance: NA; v_gene: TRBV29-1; CDR3aa: CSVVPGFGQNEQFF; CDR3nt: TGCAGCGTTGTACCTGGGTTTGGACAAAATGAGCAGTTCTTC
d_gene: NA; j_gene: TRBJ2-5; abundance: NA; v_gene: TRBV7-9; CDR3aa: CASSLVSWAQYF; CDR3nt: TGTGCCAGCAGCTTAGTCTCATGGGCCCAGTACTTC
d_gene: NA; j_gene: TRBJ1-3; abundance: few; v_gene: TRBV4-1; CDR3aa: CASSQPTSSGNTIYF; CDR3nt: TGCGCCAGCAGCCAGCCGACTTCCTCTGGAAACACCATATATTTT
d_gene: TRBD2; j_gene: TRBJ2-1; abundance: many; v_gene: TRBV7-3; CDR3aa: CASSPYPKTSGGAGEQFF; CDR3nt: TGTGCCAGCAGCCCTTATCCCAAGACTAGCGGGGGGGCCGGTGAGCAGTTCTTC
d_gene: NA; j_gene: TRBJ1-2; abundance: NA; v_gene: TRBV6-5; CDR3aa: CASSLMVGYGYTF; CDR3nt: TGTGCCAGCAGTCTGATGGTGGGCTATGGCTACACCTTC
d_gene: NA; j_gene: TRBJ2-3; abundance: NA; v_gene: TRBV30; CDR3aa: CAWSGGGTQYF; CDR3nt: TGTGCCTGGAGTGGGGGCGGGACGCAGTATTTT
d_gene: TRBD1; j_gene: TRBJ1-3; abundance: few; v_gene: TRBV6-5; CDR3aa: CASSTGQGTGTIYF; CDR3nt: TGTGCCAGCAGTACGGGACAGGGGACTGGCACCATATATTTT
d_gene: NA; j_gene: TRBJ1-5; abundance: NA; v_gene: TRBV4-3; CDR3aa: CASSQEVRSNQPQHF; CDR3nt: TGCGCCAGCAGCCAAGAAGTGCGGAGCAATCAGCCCCAGCATTTT
d_gene: TRBD2; j_gene: TRBJ2-2; abundance: few; v_gene: TRBV7-2; CDR3aa: CASSALAGGLTGELFF; CDR3nt: TGTGCCAGCAGCGCACTAGCGGGGGGGCTCACCGGGGAGCTGTTTTTT
d_gene: TRBD1; j_gene: TRBJ1-6; abundance: NA; v_gene: TRBV5-4; CDR3aa: CASSRGQADSPLHF; CDR3nt: TGTGCCAGCAGCCGCGGACAGGCTGACTCACCCCTCCACTTT
d_gene: NA; j_gene: TRBJ1-1; abundance: NA; v_gene: TRBV5-1; CDR3aa: CASSDQGSTEAFF; CDR3nt: TGCGCCAGCAGCGACCAGGGATCCACTGAAGCTTTCTTT
d_gene: NA; j_gene: TRBJ1-4; abundance: NA; v_gene: TRBV29-1; CDR3aa: CSATLWAGFGEKLFF; CDR3nt: TGCAGCGCTACGCTTTGGGCAGGGTTTGGAGAAAAACTGTTTTTT
d_gene: TRBD1; j_gene: TRBJ2-7; abundance: few; v_gene: TRBV5-1; CDR3aa: CASSIRQGPYEQYF; CDR3nt: TGCGCCAGCAGCATCCGACAGGGTCCCTACGAGCAGTACTTC
d_gene: NA; j_gene: TRBJ2-7; abundance: NA; v_gene: TRBV7-2; CDR3aa: CASSWVVTGYEQYF; CDR3nt: TGTGCCAGCAGTTGGGTCGTCACGGGTTACGAGCAGTACTTC
d_gene: NA; j_gene: TRBJ2-3; abundance: few; v_gene: TRBV5-6; CDR3aa: CASSLGVRVMDTQYF; CDR3nt: TGTGCCAGCAGCTTGGGGGTCAGGGTCATGGATACGCAGTATTTT
d_gene: NA; j_gene: TRBJ2-3; abundance: NA; v_gene: TRBV30; CDR3aa: CAWNSGTDTQYF; CDR3nt: TGTGCCTGGAATTCGGGCACAGATACGCAGTATTTT
d_gene: NA; j_gene: TRBJ1-1; abundance: NA; v_gene: TRBV5-1; CDR3aa: CASSPDAGTEAFF; CDR3nt: TGCGCCAGCAGCCCCGACGCGGGGACTGAAGCTTTCTTT
d_gene: TRBD1; j_gene: TRBJ1-2; abundance: few; v_gene: TRBV29-1; CDR3aa: CSVLTGDKTF; CDR3nt: TGCAGCGTTCTGACAGGGGATAAAACCTTC
d_gene: NA; j_gene: TRBJ2-3; abundance: NA; v_gene: TRBV30; CDR3aa: CAWRGSMTDTQYF; CDR3nt: TGTGCCTGGAGGGGGTCGATGACAGATACGCAGTATTTT
d_gene: TRBD1; j_gene: TRBJ1-1; abundance: NA; v_gene: TRBV29-1; CDR3aa: CSVATGATEAFF; CDR3nt: TGCAGCGTTGCTACAGGGGCCACTGAAGCTTTCTTT
d_gene: NA; j_gene: TRBJ2-1; abundance: NA; v_gene: TRBV4-2; CDR3aa: CASSLRGRDNEQFF; CDR3nt: TGTGCCAGCAGCCTTAGGGGACGGGACAATGAGCAGTTCTTC
d_gene: NA; j_gene: TRBJ1-2; abundance: NA; v_gene: TRBV6-5; CDR3aa: CASSSQGSNYGYTF; CDR3nt: TGTGCCAGCAGTTCGCAGGGCTCTAACTATGGCTACACCTTC
d_gene: TRBD1; j_gene: TRBJ1-1; abundance: NA; v_gene: TRBV7-3; CDR3aa: CASTPTGPVSTEAFF; CDR3nt: TGTGCCAGCACCCCGACAGGGCCGGTGAGCACTGAAGCTTTCTTT
d_gene: NA; j_gene: TRBJ2-1; abundance: few; v_gene: TRBV11-2; CDR3aa: CASSFNIATGTTYNEQFF; CDR3nt: TGTGCCAGCAGCTTCAACATCGCGACAGGGACTACCTACAATGAGCAGTTCTTC
d_gene: NA; j_gene: TRBJ2-5; abundance: few; v_gene: TRBV23-1; CDR3aa: CASSQSQSETSYQETQYF; CDR3nt: TGCGCCAGCAGTCAATCGCAGTCAGAGACCTCGTACCAAGAGACCCAGTACTTC
d_gene: NA; j_gene: TRBJ1-2; abundance: NA; v_gene: TRBV5-1; CDR3aa: CASSLVQSYGYTF; CDR3nt: TGCGCCAGCAGCTTGGTACAGTCCTATGGCTACACCTTC
d_gene: TRBD1; j_gene: TRBJ1-1; abundance: NA; v_gene: TRBV7-8; CDR3aa: CASSLFQGANTEAFF; CDR3nt: TGTGCCAGCAGCTTATTTCAGGGGGCGAACACTGAAGCTTTCTTT
d_gene: NA; j_gene: TRBJ1-6; abundance: few; v_gene: TRBV7-2; CDR3aa: CASSLDGNSPLHF; CDR3nt: TGTGCCAGCAGCTTAGACGGCAATTCACCCCTCCACTTT
d_gene: TRBD1; j_gene: TRBJ1-1; abundance: NA; v_gene: TRBV7-2; CDR3aa: CASIWDRGLPGAPFF; CDR3nt: TGTGCCAGCATCTGGGACAGGGGGCTTCCTGGGGCACCTTTCTTT
d_gene: NA; j_gene: TRBJ1-2; abundance: few; v_gene: TRBV30; CDR3aa: CAWGAQRNYGYTF; CDR3nt: TGTGCCTGGGGGGCACAGCGGAACTATGGCTACACCTTC
d_gene: TRBD2; j_gene: TRBJ2-5; abundance: once; v_gene: TRBV5-4; CDR3aa: CASSRSGGETQYF; CDR3nt: TGTGCCAGCAGCCGGTCGGGGGGAGAGACCCAGTACTTC
d_gene: NA; j_gene: TRBJ2-3; abundance: NA; v_gene: TRBV5-1; CDR3aa: CASSLERGPDTQYF; CDR3nt: TGCGCCAGCAGCTTGGAGAGAGGGCCAGATACGCAGTATTTT
d_gene: NA; j_gene: TRBJ2-1; abundance: NA; v_gene: TRBV29-1; CDR3aa: CSVGEGPSEFF; CDR3nt: TGCAGCGTGGGAGAGGGGCCGTCGGAGTTCTTC
d_gene: NA; j_gene: TRBJ2-1; abundance: NA; v_gene: TRBV10-3; CDR3aa: CAISQGRNNEQFF; CDR3nt: TGTGCCATCAGCCAAGGGAGGAACAATGAGCAGTTCTTC
d_gene: TRBD1; j_gene: TRBJ2-7; abundance: NA; v_gene: TRBV7-2; CDR3aa: CASSLGDRSAEQYF; CDR3nt: TGTGCCAGCAGCTTAGGGGACAGGTCAGCCGAGCAGTACTTC
d_gene: NA; j_gene: TRBJ2-7; abundance: NA; v_gene: TRBV27; CDR3aa: CASRYRGTTYEQYF; CDR3nt: TGTGCCAGCAGGTACAGGGGGACTACCTACGAGCAGTACTTC
d_gene: NA; j_gene: TRBJ2-5; abundance: NA; v_gene: TRBV5-1; CDR3aa: CASTRNYGGLETQYF; CDR3nt: TGCGCCAGCACCCGGAACTACGGGGGGCTTGAGACCCAGTACTTC
d_gene: NA; j_gene: TRBJ2-1; abundance: NA; v_gene: TRBV5-4; CDR3aa: CASSLDTDEQFF; CDR3nt: TGTGCCAGCAGCTTGGATACCGATGAGCAGTTCTTC
d_gene: NA; j_gene: TRBJ2-5; abundance: NA; v_gene: TRBV27; CDR3aa: CASSFAGLETQYF; CDR3nt: TGTGCCAGCAGTTTTGCCGGGCTGGAGACCCAGTACTTC
d_gene: NA; j_gene: TRBJ1-5; abundance: NA; v_gene: TRBV6-5; CDR3aa: CASSYSGGAQPQHF; CDR3nt: TGTGCCAGCAGTTACTCGGGGGGGGCTCAGCCCCAGCATTTT
d_gene: TRBD2; j_gene: TRBJ2-5; abundance: NA; v_gene: TRBV29-1; CDR3aa: CSSWGGDQETQYF; CDR3nt: TGCAGCTCCTGGGGGGGAGACCAAGAGACCCAGTACTTC
d_gene: TRBD1; j_gene: TRBJ1-1; abundance: NA; v_gene: TRBV29-1; CDR3aa: CSVAERVGQGATEAFF; CDR3nt: TGCAGCGTAGCAGAGCGGGTGGGGCAGGGGGCCACTGAAGCTTTCTTT
d_gene: NA; j_gene: TRBJ1-6; abundance: NA; v_gene: TRBV2; CDR3aa: CASRLGGNSPLHF; CDR3nt: TGTGCCAGTCGACTTGGGGGGAATTCACCCCTCCACTTT
d_gene: TRBD1; j_gene: TRBJ1-2; abundance: NA; v_gene: TRBV7-2; CDR3aa: CASSPDRVGGYTF; CDR3nt: TGTGCCAGCAGCCCAGACAGGGTTGGAGGCTACACCTTC
d_gene: NA; j_gene: TRBJ2-3; abundance: few; v_gene: TRBV7-2; CDR3aa: CASIKGGTDTQYF; CDR3nt: TGTGCCAGCATCAAAGGGGGCACAGATACGCAGTATTTT
d_gene: TRBD2; j_gene: TRBJ2-5; abundance: NA; v_gene: TRBV12-5; CDR3aa: CASGLRRGGQETQYF; CDR3nt: TGTGCTAGTGGTTTGCGGCGGGGGGGCCAAGAGACCCAGTACTTC